This T cell receptor beta chain was captured in a study of chemoradiotherapy in HPV16-positive cancers (dated by TCRdb to between 2021 and 2024). With regard to the full study: Functional T-cell assays on cells from a couple of HPV16-positive patients defined candidate HPV-specific T-cell clones and common TCR motifs. The study asked whether T-cell immunity to the HPV oncoproteins E6 and E7 changes during chemoradiotherapy and whether this immunity affects survival. TCR repertoires from under 90 patients with HPV-related cancers were then used to track the candidate HPV-specific TCRs and motifs. What the research found in general, with its limitations: In HPV16-positive patients, expansion of HPV-responsive T cells during chemoradiotherapy was associated with improved recurrence-free survival. Expansion of candidate HPV-specific clones and E7-related TCR motifs was observed in the tumor microenvironment during treatment, whereas no such expansion was observed for non-HPV-specific T cells. The functional definition of HPV-specific T cells was derived from only two HPV16-positive patients, and the survival association was reported for HPV16-positive patients.

Because repertoires were sampled repeatedly during chemoradiotherapy, clonal expansion in the tumor microenvironment could be followed. The CDR3 sequence holds 16 residues, the cysteine and phenylalanine included. Only CDR3 DNA is held: 48 bases, read in frame from base 1. V sheds 5 bases and J sheds 2 bases, leaving 17 bases between their ends. From the germline V gene, CDR1 is MDHEN and CDR2 is SYDVKM. Receptor libraries were prepared by the immunoSEQ multiplex PCR assay. TCRdb provides this immuneACCESS table in a form limited to in-frame rearrangements. Some clones are lacking; in checked studies, under half of them reflect an unresolved V gene, and why the rest are absent is not known. The sample includes tens of thousands of clones, with roughly nine tenths observed a single time. The ten largest account for 22% of the sample. Of note for this clone: Its target antigen remains unknown. The record has no base qualities; no much larger clone is one base away.

The rearrangement joined TRBV28 to TRBJ2-3; TRBD1 could be the D gene, as 5 bases match. The TCR comes from a human donor with HPV-associated anogenital cancer. This specimen was blood, taken from a patient who underwent chemoradiotherapy. The CDR3 region has the sequence CASSRQSLTPTDTQYF. At the DNA level, the sequence is TGTGCCAGCAGTCGACAGAGCCTAACTCCCACAGATACGCAGTATTTT.